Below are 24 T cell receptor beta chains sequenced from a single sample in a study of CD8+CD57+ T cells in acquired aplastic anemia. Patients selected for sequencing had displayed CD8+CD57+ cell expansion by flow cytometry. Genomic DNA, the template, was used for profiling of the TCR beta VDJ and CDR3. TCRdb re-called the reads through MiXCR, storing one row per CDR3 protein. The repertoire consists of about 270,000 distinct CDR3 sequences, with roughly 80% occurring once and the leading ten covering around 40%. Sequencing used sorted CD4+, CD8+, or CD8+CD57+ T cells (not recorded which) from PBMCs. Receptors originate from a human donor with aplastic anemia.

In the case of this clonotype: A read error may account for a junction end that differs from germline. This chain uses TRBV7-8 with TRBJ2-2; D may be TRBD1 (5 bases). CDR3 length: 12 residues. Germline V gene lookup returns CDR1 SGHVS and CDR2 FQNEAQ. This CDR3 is CASSLAPGPDTF. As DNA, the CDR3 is TGTGCCAGCAGCTTAGCGCCAGGGCCCGATACTTTT.

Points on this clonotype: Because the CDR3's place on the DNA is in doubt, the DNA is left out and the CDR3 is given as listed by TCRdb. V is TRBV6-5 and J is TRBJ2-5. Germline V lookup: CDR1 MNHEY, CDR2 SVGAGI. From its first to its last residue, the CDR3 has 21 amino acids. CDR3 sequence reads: CASSLAAVSGNTIYFGETQYF.

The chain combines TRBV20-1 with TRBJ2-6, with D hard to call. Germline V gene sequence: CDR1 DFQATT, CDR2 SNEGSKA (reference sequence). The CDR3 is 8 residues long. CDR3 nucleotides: TGCAGCGTCAACGTCCTGACTTTC. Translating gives CSVNVLTF.

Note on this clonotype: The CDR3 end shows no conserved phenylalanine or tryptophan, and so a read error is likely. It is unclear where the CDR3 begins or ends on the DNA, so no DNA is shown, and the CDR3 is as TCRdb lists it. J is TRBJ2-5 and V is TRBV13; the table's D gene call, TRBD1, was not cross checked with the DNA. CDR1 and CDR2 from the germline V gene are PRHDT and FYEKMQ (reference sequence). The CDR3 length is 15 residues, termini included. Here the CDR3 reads CASSLDRVRGYTFGS.

The CDR3 sequence is CAISEATDTQYF. The CDR3 nucleotides read TGTGCCATCAGTGAGGCGACAGATACGCAGTATTTT. The chain couples TRBV10-3 to TRBJ2-3; D ambiguous. V was trimmed by 2 bases and J by 3 bases, leaving 3 bases between them. Germline V gene lookup returns CDR1 ENHRY and CDR2 SYGVKD. This CDR3 spans 12 amino acids.

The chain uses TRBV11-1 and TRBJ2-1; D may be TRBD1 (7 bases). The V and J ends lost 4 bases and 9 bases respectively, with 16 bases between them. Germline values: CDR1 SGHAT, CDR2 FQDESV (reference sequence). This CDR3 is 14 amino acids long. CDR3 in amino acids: CASSYSNRGGEQFF. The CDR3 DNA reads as TGTGCCAGCAGCTACTCCAACAGGGGAGGTGAGCAGTTCTTC.

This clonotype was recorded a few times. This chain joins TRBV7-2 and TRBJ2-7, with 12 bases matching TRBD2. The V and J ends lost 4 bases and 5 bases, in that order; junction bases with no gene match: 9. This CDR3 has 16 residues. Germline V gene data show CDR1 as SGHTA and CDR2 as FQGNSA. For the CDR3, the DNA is TGTGCCAGCAGCTGGGGGCTAGCGGGGGGGCCCCACGAGCAGTACTTC. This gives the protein CASSWGLAGGPHEQYF.

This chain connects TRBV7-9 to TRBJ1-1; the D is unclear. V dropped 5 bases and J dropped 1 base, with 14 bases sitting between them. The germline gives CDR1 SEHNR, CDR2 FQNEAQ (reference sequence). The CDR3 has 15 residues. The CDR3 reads CASSQTIGWNTEAFF. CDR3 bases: TGTGCCAGCAGCCAAACGATAGGATGGAACACTGAAGCTTTCTTT.

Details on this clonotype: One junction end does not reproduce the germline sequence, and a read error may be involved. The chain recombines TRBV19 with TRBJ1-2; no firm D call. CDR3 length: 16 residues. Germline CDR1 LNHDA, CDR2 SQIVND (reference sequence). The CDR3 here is CASSIPSGAYNEGYFF. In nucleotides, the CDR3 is TGTGCCAGTAGTATACCTAGCGGCGCCTACAATGAGGGCTACTTCTTC. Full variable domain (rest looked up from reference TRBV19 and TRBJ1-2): DGGITQSPKYLFRKEGQNVTLSCEQNLNHDAMYWYRQDPGQGLRLIYYSQIVNDFQKGDIAEGYSVSREKKESFPLTVTSAQKNPTAFYLCASSIPSGAYNEGYFFGSGTRLTVV.

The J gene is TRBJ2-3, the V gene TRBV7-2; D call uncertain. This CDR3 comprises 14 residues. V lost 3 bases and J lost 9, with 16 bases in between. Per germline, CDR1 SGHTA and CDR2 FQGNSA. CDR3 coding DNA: TGTGCCAGCAGCTTTGATGCAGACGCGACAACGCAGTATTTT. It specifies CASSFDADATTQYF. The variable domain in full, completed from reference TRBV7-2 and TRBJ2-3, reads GAGVSQSPSNKVTEKGKDVELRCDPISGHTALYWYRQSLGQGLEFLIYFQGNSAPDKSGLPSDRFSAERTGGSVSTLTIQRTQQEDSAVYLCASSFDADATTQYFGPGTRLTVL.

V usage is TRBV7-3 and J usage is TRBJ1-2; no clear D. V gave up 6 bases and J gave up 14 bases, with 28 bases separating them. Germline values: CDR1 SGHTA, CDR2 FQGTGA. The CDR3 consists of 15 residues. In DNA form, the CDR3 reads TGTGCCAGCAGTGGCGGGTGGAACACTGAAGCTGGCTTTACCTTC. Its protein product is CASSGGWNTEAGFTF.

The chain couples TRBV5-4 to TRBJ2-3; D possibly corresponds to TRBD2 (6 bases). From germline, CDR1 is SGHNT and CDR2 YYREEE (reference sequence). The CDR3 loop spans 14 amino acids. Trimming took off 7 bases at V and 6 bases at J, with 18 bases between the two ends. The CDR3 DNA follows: TGTGCCAGCGGCGGGGAGAGCAGTCCCGATACGCAGTATTTT. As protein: CASGGESSPDTQYF.

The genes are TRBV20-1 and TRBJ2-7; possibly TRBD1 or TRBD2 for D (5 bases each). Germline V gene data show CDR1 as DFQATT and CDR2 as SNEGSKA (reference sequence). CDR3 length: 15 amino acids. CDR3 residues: CSVGRWGRNTYEQYF. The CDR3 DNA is TGCAGCGTTGGAAGATGGGGACGCAACACCTACGAGCAGTACTTC.

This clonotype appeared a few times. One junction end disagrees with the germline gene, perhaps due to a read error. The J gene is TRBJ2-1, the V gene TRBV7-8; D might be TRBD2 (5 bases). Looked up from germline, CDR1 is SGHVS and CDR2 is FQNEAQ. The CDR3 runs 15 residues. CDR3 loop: CASSIASGADNQQFF. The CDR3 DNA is TGTGCCAGTAGTATAGCGAGCGGAGCCGACAATCAGCAGTTCTTC.

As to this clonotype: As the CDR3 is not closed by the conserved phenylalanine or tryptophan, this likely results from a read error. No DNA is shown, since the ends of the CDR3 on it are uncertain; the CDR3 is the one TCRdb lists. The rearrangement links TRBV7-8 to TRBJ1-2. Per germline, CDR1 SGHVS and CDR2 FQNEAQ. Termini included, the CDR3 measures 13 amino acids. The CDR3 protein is CASSLAGAGDSQY.

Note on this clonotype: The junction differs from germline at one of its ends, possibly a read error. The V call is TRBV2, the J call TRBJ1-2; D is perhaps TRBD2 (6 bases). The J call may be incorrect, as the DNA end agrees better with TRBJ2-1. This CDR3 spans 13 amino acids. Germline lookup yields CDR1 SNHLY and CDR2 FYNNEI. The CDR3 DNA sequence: TGTGCCAGCAGTGAAGGGGGGGTACATGACCAGTTCTTC. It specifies CASSEGGVHDQFF.

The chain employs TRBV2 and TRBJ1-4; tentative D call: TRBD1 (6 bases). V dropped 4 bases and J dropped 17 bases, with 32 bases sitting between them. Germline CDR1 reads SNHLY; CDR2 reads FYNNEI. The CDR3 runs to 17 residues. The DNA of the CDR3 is TGTGCCAGCAGTGGGGCCGGGGGGGCGGAGACTGAAGCATTCTTTTTTTTT. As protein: CASSGAGGAETEAFFFF.

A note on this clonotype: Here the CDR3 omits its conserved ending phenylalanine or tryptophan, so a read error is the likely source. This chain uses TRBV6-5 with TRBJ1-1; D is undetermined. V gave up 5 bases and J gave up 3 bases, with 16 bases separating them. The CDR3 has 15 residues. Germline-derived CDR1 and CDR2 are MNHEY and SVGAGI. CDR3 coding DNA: TGTGCCAGCAGTCCTCGGATGAATCGGGACACTGAAGCTTTCCTT. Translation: CASSPRMNRDTEAFL.

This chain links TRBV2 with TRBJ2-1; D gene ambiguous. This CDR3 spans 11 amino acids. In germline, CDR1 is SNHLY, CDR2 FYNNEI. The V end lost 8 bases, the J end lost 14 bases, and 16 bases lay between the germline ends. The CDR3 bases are TGTGCCAGCTCCTGGGCGGACGCGGAGTTCTTC. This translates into CASSWADAEFF. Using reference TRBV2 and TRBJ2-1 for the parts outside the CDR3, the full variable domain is EPEVTQTPSHQVTQMGQEVILRCVPISNHLYFYWYRQILGQKVEFLVSFYNNEISEKSEIFDDQFSVERPDGSNFTLKIRSTKLEDSAMYFCASSWADAEFFGPGTRLTVL.

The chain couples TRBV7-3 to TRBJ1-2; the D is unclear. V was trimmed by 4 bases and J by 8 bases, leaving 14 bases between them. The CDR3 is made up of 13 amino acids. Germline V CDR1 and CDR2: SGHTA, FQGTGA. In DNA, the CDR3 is TGTGCCAGCAGCTCCGCCCACGGCTCGGGCTACACCTTC. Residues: CASSSAHGSGYTF.

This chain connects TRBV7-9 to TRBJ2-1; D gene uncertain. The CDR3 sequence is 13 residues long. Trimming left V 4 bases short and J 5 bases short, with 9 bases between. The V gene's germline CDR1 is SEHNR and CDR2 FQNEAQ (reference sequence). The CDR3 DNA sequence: TGTGCCAGCAGCTCTTCTATCGACAATGAGCAGTTCTTC. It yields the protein CASSSSIDNEQFF.

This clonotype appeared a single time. CDR3: CASLSSSYEQYF. The CDR3 DNA reads TGTGCCAGTCTATCCAGCTCCTACGAGCAGTACTTC. This rearrangement joins TRBV19 to TRBJ2-7; D is undetermined. CDR1 and CDR2 (germline): LNHDA, SQIVND (reference sequence). This CDR3 contains 12 residues. Trimming stripped 8 bases from V and 0 bases from J, with 8 bases between.

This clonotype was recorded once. CDR3 DNA: TGTGCCAGCGGGGAAGGGGGAACAGATGAGACGTATTTT. Protein sequence: CASGEGGTDETYF. This chain joins TRBV7-8 and TRBJ2-3, with D possibly matching TRBD1 (6 bases). The germline V and J ends were trimmed by 8 bases and 14 bases, with 23 bases remaining between them. CDR3 size: 13 residues. CDR1 and CDR2 (germline): SGHVS, FQNEAQ.

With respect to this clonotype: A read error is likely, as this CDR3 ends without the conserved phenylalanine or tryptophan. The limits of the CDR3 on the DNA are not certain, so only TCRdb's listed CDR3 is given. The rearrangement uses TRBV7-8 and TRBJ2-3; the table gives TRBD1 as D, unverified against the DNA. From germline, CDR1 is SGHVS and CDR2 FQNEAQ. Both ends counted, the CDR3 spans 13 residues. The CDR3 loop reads CASSIHPNGTALS.